This TCR beta chain was sequenced during a study of response to subunit inactivated influenza vaccine. V lost 5 bases and J lost 2, with 13 bases in between. The V gene's germline CDR1 is SNHLY and CDR2 FYNNEI. The CDR3 consists of 15 residues. TCRdb re-called the RT-PCR reads through MiXCR, storing one row per CDR3 protein. The table includes more than 450,000 distinct CDR3 sequences, about 11% detected once. This sample also belongs to another study, concerning T cells expressing NK-cell markers. That paper notes: Production of TCR beta cDNA relied on 5'RACE template switching with UMIs. The CD3+CD56-NKG2C+ fraction of several donors was also led by these clonotypes.

The sequences come from PBMCs from blood, collected on the day of vaccination. V and J are TRBV2 and TRBJ1-5; D not resolved. This sequence was found in a man aged 50 or older who received an inactivated influenza vaccine. The CDR3 is CASSLETEGNQPQHF. The CDR3 DNA is TGTGCCAGCAGTTTAGAAACGGAGGGCAATCAGCCCCAGCATTTT.